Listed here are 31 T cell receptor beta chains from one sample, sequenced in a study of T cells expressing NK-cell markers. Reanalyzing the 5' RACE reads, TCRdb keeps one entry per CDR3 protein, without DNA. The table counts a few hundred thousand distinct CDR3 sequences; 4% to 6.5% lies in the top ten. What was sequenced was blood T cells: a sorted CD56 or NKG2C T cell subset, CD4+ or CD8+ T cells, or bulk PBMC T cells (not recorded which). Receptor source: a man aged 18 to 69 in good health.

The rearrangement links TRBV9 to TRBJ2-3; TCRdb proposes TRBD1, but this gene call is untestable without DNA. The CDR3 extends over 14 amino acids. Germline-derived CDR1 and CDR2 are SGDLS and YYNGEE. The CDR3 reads CASSPGELPDTQYF.

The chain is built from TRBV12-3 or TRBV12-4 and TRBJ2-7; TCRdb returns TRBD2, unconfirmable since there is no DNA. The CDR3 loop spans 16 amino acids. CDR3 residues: CASSPHWRGVSYEQYF.

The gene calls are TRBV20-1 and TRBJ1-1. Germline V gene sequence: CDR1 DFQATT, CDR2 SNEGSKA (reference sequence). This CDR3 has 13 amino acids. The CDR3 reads CSATAEFGTEAFF.

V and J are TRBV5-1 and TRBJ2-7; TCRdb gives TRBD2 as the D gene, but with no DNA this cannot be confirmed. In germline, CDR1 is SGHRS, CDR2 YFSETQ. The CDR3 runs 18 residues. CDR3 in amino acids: CASSSWTSGEPKTYEQYF.

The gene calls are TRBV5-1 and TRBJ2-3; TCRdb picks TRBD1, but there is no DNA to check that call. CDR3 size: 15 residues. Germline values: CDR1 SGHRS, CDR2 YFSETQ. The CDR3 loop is CASTTTPQGAPTQYF.

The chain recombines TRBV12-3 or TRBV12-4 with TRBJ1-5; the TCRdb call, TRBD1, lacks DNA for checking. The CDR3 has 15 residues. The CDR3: CASSLRRGSAQPQHF.

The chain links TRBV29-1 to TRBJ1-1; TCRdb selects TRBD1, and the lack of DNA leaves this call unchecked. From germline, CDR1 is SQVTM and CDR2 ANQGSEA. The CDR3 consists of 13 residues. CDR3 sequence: CSVAWGAGTEAFF.

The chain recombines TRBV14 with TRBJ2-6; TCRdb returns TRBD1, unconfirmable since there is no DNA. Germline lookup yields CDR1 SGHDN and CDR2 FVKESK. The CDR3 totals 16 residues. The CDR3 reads CASSHLGGGTANVLTF.

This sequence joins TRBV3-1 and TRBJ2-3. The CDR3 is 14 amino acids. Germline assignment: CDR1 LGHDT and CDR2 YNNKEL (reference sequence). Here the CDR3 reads CASSPSWTSDTQYF.

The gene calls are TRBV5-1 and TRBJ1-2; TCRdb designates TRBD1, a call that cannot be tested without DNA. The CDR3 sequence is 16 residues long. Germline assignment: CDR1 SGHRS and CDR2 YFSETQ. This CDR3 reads CASSSASTGEHYGYTF.

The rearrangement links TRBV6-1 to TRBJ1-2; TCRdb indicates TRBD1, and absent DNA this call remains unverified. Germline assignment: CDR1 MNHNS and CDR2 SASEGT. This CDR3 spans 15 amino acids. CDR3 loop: CASTTPQGGYSGYTF.

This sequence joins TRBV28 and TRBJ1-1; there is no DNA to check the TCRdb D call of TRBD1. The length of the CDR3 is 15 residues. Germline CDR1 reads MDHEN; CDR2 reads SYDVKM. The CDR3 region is CASSYPGGALPEAFF.

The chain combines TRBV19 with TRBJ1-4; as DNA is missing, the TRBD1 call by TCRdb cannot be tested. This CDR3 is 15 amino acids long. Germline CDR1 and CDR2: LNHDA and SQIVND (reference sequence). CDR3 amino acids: CASKSSDRESEKLFF.

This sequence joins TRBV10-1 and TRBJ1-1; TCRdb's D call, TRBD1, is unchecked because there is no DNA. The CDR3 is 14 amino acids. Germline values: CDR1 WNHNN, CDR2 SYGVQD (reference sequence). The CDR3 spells CASSVGGAPMEAFF.

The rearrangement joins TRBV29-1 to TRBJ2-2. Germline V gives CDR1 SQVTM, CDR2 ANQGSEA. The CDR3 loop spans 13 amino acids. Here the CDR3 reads CSVEDRLSGELFF.

CDR3 sequence: CSVATNFQQTHIDTQYF. This sequence joins TRBV29-1 and TRBJ2-3. Germline V gives CDR1 SQVTM, CDR2 ANQGSEA. This CDR3 spans 17 amino acids.

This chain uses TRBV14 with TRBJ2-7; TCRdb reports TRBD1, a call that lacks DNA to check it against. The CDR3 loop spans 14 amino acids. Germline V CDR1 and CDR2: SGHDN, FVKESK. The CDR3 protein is CASSQNRVNGEQYF.

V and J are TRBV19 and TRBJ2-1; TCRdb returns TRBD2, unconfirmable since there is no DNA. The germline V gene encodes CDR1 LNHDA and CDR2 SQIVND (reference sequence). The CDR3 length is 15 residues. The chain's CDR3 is CASSIPGLVHGEQFF.

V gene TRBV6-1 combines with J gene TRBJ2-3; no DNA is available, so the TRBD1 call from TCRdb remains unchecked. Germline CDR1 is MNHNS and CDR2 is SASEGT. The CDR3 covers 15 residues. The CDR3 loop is CARDTGVGVGDTQYF.

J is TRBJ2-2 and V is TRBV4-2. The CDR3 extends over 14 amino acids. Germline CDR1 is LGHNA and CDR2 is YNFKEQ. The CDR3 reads CASSQASRSRELFF.

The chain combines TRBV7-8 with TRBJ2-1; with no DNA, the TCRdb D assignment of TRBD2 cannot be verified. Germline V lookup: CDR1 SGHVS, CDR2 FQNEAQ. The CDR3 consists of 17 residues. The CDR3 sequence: CASSPLGLADSYNEQFF.

This CDR3 reads CASSLVVLMGEQFF. V and J are TRBV5-8 and TRBJ2-1. Germline loops: CDR1 SGHTS, CDR2 YDEGEE. This CDR3 is built from 14 residues.

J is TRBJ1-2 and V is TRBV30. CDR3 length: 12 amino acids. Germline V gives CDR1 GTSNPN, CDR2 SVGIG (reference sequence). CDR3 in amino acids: CAWGVTYSGYTF.

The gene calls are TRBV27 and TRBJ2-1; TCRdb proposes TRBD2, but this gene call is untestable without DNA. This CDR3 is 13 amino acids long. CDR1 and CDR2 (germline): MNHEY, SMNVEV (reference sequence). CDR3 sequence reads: CAIGGLASNEQFF.

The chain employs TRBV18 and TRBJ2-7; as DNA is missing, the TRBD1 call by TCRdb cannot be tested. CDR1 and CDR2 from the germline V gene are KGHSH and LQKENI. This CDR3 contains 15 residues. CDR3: CASSPSTGASYEQYF.

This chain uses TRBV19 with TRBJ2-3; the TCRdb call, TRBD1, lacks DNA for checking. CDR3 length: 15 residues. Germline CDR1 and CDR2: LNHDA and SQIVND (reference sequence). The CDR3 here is CASSLRTGGADTQYF.

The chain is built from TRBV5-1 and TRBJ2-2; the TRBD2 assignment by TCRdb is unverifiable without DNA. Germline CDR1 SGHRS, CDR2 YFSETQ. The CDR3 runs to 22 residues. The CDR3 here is CASSLAGIRTSGGPTNTGELFF.

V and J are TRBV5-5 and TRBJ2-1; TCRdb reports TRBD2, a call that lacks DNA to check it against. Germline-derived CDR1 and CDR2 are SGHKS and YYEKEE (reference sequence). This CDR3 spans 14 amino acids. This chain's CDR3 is CASSLALSGGDKFF.

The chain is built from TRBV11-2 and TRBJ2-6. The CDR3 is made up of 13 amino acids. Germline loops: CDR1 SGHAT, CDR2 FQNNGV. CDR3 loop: CASSVWGTNVLTF.

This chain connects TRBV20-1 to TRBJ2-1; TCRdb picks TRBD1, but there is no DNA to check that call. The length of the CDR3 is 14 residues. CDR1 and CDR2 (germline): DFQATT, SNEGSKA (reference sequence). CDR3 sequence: CSASTRRGNNEQFF.

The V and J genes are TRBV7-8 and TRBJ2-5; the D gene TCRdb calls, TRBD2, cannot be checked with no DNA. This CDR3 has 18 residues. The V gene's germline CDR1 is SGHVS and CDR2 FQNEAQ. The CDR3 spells CASSSELTSRAAQETQYF.